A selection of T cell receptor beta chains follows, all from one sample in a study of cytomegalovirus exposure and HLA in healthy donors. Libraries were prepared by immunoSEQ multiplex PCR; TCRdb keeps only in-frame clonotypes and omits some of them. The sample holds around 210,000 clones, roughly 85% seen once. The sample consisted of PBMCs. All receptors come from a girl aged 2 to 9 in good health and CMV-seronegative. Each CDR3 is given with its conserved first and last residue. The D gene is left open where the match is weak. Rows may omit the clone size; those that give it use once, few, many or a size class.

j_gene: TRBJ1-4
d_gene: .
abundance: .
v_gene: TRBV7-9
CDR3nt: TGTGCCAGCAGCTTAAACGTACAGAGTAATGAAAAACTGTTTTTT
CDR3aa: CASSLNVQSNEKLFF

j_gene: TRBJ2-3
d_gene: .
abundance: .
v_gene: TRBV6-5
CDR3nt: TGTGCCAGCAGTCGGACAGGAGGGAGAGATACGCAGTATTTT
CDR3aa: CASSRTGGRDTQYF

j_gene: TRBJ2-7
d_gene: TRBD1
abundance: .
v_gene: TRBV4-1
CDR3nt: TGCGCCAGCAGCTACCGGGACAGAGCCTACGAGCAGTACTTC
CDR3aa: CASSYRDRAYEQYF

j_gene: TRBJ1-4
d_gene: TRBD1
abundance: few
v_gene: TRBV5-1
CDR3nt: TGCGCCAGCAGCGGAGGGGACAGACTAAATGAAAAACTGTTTTTT
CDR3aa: CASSGGDRLNEKLFF

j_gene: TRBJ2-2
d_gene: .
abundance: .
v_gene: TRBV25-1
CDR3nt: TGTGCCAGCAACAGTCTCACCGGGGAGCTGTTTTTT
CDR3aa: CASNSLTGELFF

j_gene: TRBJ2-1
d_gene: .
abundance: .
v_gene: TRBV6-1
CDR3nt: TGTGCCAGCAGTGAACTCGCCCGCGGGGAGCAGTTCTTC
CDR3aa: CASSELARGEQFF

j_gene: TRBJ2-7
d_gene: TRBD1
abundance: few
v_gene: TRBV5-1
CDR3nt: TGCGCCAGCAGCACCGACAGGGGGTACGAGCAGTACTTC
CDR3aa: CASSTDRGYEQYF

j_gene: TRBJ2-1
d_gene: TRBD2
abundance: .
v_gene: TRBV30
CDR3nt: TGTGCCTGGGAACTAGCGGGAGTTGGTAATGAGCAGTTCTTC
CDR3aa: CAWELAGVGNEQFF

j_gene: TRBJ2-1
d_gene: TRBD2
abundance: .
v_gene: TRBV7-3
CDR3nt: TGTGCCAGCAGCTTAAGGCCCCCGGCGGGGGGGCAAAAGTACAATGAGCAGTTCTTC
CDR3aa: CASSLRPPAGGQKYNEQFF

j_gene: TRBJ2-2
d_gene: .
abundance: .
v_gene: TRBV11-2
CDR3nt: TGTGCCAGCAGCTTAATCGACACCGGGGAGCTGTTTTTT
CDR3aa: CASSLIDTGELFF

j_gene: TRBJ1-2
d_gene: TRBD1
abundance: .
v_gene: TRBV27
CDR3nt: TGTGCCAGCAGCTCGACAGGGGGACGAGGCTACACCTTC
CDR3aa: CASSSTGGRGYTF

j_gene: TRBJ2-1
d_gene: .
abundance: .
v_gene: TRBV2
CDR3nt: TGTGCCAGCAGTCGACTAGGGTCCGTCAATGAGCAGTTCTTC
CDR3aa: CASSRLGSVNEQFF

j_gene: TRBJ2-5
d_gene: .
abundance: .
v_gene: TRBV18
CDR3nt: TGTGCCAGCTCATTCGGACAACAAGAGACCCAGTACTTC
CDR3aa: CASSFGQQETQYF

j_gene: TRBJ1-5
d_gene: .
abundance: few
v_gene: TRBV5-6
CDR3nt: TGTGCCAGCAGTTTCGCCCGGAATCAGCCCCAGCATTTT
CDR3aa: CASSFARNQPQHF

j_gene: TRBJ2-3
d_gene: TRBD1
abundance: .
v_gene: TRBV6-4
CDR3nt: TGTGCCAGCAGTGGGACAGGGGGCGGAGATACGCAGTATTTT
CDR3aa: CASSGTGGGDTQYF

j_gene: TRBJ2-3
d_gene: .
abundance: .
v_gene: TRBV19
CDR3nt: TGTGCCAGTACCCCCAAACCGGGGTACACAGATACGCAGTATTTT
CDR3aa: CASTPKPGYTDTQYF

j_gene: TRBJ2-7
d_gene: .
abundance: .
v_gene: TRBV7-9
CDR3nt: TGTGCCAGCAGCTCGTATTTTACATCCCACGAGCAGTACTTC
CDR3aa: CASSSYFTSHEQYF

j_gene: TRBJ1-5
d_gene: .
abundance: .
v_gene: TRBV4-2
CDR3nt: TGTGCCAGCAGCCTCAACAGACAGTCTCATCAGCCCCAGCATTTT
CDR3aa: CASSLNRQSHQPQHF

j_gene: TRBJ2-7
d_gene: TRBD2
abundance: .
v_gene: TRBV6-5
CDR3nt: TGTGCCGGACTAGCGGGAAGGTGCGAGCAGTACTTC
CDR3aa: CAGLAGRCEQYF

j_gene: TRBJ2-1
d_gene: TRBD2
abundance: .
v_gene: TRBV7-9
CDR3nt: TGTGCCAGCAGCCCGTCCCGTGTACTAGCGGGGGGTTATGAGCAGTTCTTC
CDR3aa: CASSPSRVLAGGYEQFF

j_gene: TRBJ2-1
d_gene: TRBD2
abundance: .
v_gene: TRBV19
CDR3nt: TGTGCCAGTAGTATTCCTCCAGAGGTAGTGCGGGAGGGCCCAAATGAGCAGTTCTTC
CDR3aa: CASSIPPEVVREGPNEQFF

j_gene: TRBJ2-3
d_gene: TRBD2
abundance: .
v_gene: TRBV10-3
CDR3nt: TGTGCCATCAGTGAAATAATGGGACTAGACCAGTATTTT
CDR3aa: CAISEIMGLDQYF

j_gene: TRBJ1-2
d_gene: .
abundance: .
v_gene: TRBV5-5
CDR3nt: TGTGCCAGCAGCTTGGAGCTTGGCTACACCTTC
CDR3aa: CASSLELGYTF

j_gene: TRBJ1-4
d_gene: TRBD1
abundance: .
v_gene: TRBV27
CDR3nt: TGTGCCAGCAGTTTCTCCGGGACAGGGAGGGAAAAACTGTTTTTT
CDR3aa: CASSFSGTGREKLFF

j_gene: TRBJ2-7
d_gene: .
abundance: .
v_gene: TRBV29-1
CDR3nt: TGCAGCGTCGGGTCGAGGAGGGGAAGGACGCGGGAGCAGTACTTC
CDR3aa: CSVGSRRGRTREQYF

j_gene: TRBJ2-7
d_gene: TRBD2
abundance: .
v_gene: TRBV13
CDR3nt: TGTGCCAGCAGCTCGCGGACTAGCGGGGCCTACGAGCAGTACTTC
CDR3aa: CASSSRTSGAYEQYF

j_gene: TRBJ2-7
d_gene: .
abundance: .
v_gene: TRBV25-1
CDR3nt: TGTGCCAGCAGTGAATTTCAGGGGAAGACCTCCTACGAGCAGTACTTC
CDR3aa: CASSEFQGKTSYEQYF

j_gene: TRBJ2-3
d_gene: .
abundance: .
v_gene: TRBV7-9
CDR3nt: TGTGCCAGCCAGGACAGATACACAGATACGCAGTATTTT
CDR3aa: CASQDRYTDTQYF

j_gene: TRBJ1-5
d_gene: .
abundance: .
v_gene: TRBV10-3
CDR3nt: TGTGCCATCAGTGACACAGTCAATCAGCCCCAGCATTTT
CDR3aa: CAISDTVNQPQHF

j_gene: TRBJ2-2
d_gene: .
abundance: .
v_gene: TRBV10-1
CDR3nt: TGCGCCAGCGGGGGGGCCCGGGACTCGAACACCGGGGAGCTGTTTTTT
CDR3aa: CASGGARDSNTGELFF

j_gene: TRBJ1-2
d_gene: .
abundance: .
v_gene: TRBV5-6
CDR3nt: TGTGCCAGCAGCTTGGGGGGGGGCTATGGCTACACCTTC
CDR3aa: CASSLGGGYGYTF

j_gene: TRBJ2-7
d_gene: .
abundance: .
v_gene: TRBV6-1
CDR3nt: TGTGCCAGCAACCCTACCTTACTGTACTACGAGCAGTACTTC
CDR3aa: CASNPTLLYYEQYF

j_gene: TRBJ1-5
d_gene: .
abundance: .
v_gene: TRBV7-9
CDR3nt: TGTGCCAGCAGCTCCGGACAGTCCAATCAGCCCCAGCATTTT
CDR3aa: CASSSGQSNQPQHF

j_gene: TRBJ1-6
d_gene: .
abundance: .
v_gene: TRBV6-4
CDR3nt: TGTGCCAGCAGTAAGGAGTTAAGCTCACCCCTCCACTTT
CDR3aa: CASSKELSSPLHF

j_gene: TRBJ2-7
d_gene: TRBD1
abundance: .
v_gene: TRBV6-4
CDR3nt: TGTGCCAGCAGTGCCCCCCCCGGGACAGGGGGCGACGAGCAGTACTTC
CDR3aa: CASSAPPGTGGDEQYF

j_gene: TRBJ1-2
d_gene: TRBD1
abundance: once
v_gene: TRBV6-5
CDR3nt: TGTGCCAGCGGGACAGGGGGCAACTATGGCTACACCTTC
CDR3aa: CASGTGGNYGYTF

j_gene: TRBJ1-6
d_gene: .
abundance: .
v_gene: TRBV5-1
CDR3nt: TGCGCCAGCAGCTTGGGAGTTCGGCGGGGACTCTCCTATAATTCACCCCTCCACTTT
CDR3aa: CASSLGVRRGLSYNSPLHF

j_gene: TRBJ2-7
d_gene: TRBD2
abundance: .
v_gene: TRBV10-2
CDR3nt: TGCGCCACCCGGACTAGCGGGAGGGTTTACGAGCAGTACTTC
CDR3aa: CATRTSGRVYEQYF

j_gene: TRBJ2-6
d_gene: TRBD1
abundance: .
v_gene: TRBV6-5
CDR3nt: TGTGCCAGCATCGACAGGGCTGGGGCCAACGTCCTGACTTTC
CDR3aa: CASIDRAGANVLTF

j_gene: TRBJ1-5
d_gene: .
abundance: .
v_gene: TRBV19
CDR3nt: TGTGCCAGTAGTATACGGGGCAATCAGCCCCAGCATTTT
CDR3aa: CASSIRGNQPQHF

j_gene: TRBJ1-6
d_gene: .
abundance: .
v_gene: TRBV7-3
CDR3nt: TGTGCCAGCAGCTTAGGGGCGGTTTCTCCCCTCCACTTT
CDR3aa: CASSLGAVSPLHF

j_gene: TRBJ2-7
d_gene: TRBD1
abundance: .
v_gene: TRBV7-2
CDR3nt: TGTGCCAGCAGCTTAGCCGGGGACAGCCCCTACGAGCAGTACTTC
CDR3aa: CASSLAGDSPYEQYF

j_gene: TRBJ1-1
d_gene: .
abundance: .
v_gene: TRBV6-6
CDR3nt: TGTGCCAGCAGCCCCGAGGCTGAAGCTTTCTTT
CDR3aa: CASSPEAEAFF

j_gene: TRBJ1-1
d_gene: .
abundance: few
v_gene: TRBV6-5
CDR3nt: TGTGCCAGCAGTTCCCCAGGTGAGGCTTTCTTT
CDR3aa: CASSSPGEAFF

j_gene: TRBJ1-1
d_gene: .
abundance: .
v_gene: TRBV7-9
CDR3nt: TGTGCCAGCAGCTTCATAATCGGGGGGCGCGGTGAAGCTTTCTTT
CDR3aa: CASSFIIGGRGEAFF

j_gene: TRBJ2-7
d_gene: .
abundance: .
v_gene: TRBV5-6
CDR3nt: TGTGCCAGCAGCCCCCGACAGAGCTCCTACGAGCAGTACTTC
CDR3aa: CASSPRQSSYEQYF

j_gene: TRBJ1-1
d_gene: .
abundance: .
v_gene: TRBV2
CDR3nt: TGTGCCAGCGACCAGATTACAGGGTCGACTGAAGCTTTCTTT
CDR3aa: CASDQITGSTEAFF

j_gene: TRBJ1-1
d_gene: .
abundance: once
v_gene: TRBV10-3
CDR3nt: TGTGCCATCAGGAATACAGGGTTCACTGAAGCTTTCTTT
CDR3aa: CAIRNTGFTEAFF

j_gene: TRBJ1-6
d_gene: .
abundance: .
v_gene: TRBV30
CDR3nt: TGTGCCTGGAGTGTACGAGAGGGAGGTTCACCCCTCCACTTT
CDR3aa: CAWSVREGGSPLHF

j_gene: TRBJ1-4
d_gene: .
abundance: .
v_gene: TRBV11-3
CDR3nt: TGTGCCAGCAGCAGAACAGGGCGGTCTAATGAAAAACTGTTTTTT
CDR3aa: CASSRTGRSNEKLFF

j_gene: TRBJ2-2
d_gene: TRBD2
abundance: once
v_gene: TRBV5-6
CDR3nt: TGTGCCAGCAGCATGCAGGGACTATCAGGGGAGCTGTTTTTT
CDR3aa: CASSMQGLSGELFF

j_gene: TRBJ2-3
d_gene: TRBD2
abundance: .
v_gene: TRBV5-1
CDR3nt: TGCGCCAGCAGCTTGTTGGTAGCGGGGGCCCCGAGGGCAGATACGCAGTATTTT
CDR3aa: CASSLLVAGAPRADTQYF

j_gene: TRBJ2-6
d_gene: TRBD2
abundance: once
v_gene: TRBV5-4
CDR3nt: TGTGCCAGCAGCTTGGGGACTAGTTACGGGGCCAACGTCCTGACTTTC
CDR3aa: CASSLGTSYGANVLTF